This record covers a single TCR beta chain. The data belong to a study of shared T cell receptors in the human thymus. The method was immunoSEQ multiplex PCR; TCRdb's version includes in-frame clones alone and lacks a portion of them. Of over 650,000 clones in the sample, roughly 86% were seen once. The CDR3 loop spans 16 amino acids. CDR1 PRHDT and CDR2 FYEKMQ come from the germline V gene (reference sequence). V was clipped by 4 bases and J by 7 bases; unmatched bases: 11. A further study also used this sample, focusing on human thymus T cells. That work contributes: Use of V and J genes seemed skewed within the thymic and blood repertoires. Related studies found that unrelated individuals share highly overlapping thymic repertoires.

This receptor was identified in a boy less than two years old with a congenital heart defect. The rearrangement uses TRBV13 and TRBJ2-1; 9 bases are a match to TRBD2. Sequenced: thymocytes. The CDR3 reads CASSSSGGGAKNEQFF. CDR3 coding DNA: TGTGCCAGCAGCTCTTCTGGCGGGGGGGCGAAAAATGAGCAGTTCTTC.